The 18 T cell receptor beta chains below all came from one sample that was sequenced in a study of tumor-infiltrating lymphocytes in oesophageal squamous cell carcinoma. TCRdb reanalysed the PCR reads using MiXCR and keeps one entry per CDR3 protein. This table holds under 15,000 distinct CDR3 sequences, more than 50% found once. The sample taken for sequencing was esophageal tumor tissue. These receptors were obtained from a female donor with esophageal squamous cell carcinoma.

This clonotype was detected only once. The V and J genes are TRBV7-3 and TRBJ2-3; 7 bases align to TRBD1. The CDR3 sequence is 13 residues long. With 5 bases clipped from V and 5 bases from J, the junction kept 4 bases outside the gene matches. Germline V gene lookup returns CDR1 SGHTA and CDR2 FQGTGA. The CDR3 spells CASSLGQVDTQYF. DNA of the CDR3: TGTGCCAGCAGCCTCGGACAGGTAGATACGCAGTATTTT.

This clonotype was recorded only once. The chain employs TRBV7-2 and TRBJ2-3; 7 bases are a match to TRBD2. With the DNA end fitting TRBJ2-1 better, the J assignment may be wrong. CDR3 length: 13 amino acids. Germline V gene data show CDR1 as SGHTA and CDR2 as FQGNSA. The CDR3 sequence: CASSLRGGHEQFF. DNA for the CDR3: TGTGCCAGCAGCTTAAGGGGAGGGCATGAGCAGTTCTTC.

This chain links TRBV7-2 with TRBJ2-4; 8 nucleotides line up with TRBD2. Trimming cost V 4 bases and J 0 bases; bases outside gene matches: 5. The CDR3 length is 16 residues. From germline, CDR1 is SGHTA and CDR2 FQGNSA. The CDR3 loop reads CASSSGTRLAKNIQYF. In DNA, the CDR3 is TGTGCCAGCAGCTCCGGGACTAGACTAGCCAAAAACATTCAGTACTTC.

The rearrangement links TRBV12-3 or TRBV12-4 to TRBJ2-7; D unclear. The end of the DNA is better explained by TRBJ2-1, so the J call may be wrong. CDR3 length: 13 amino acids. The CDR3 spells CASRKDNYNEQFF. The CDR3 nucleotides read TGTGCCAGCAGGAAAGACAACTACAATGAGCAGTTCTTC.

The chain links TRBV7-8 to TRBJ2-7; D perhaps matches TRBD2 (6 bases). Trimming left V 5 bases short and J 6 bases short, with 17 bases between. The length of the CDR3 is 14 residues. Germline CDR1 SGHVS, CDR2 FQNEAQ. The CDR3 DNA is TGTGCCAGCAGCCTAAACAGGAGGGTGACCGAGCAGTACTTC. It codes for CASSLNRRVTEQYF.

The CDR3 protein is CASSSGWGNEQFF. The CDR3 nucleotides read TGTGCCAGCAGTAGCGGGTGGGGCAATGAGCAGTTCTTC. The rearrangement links TRBV7-3 to TRBJ2-7; 7 bases fit TRBD2. Gene TRBJ2-1 matches the end of the DNA better, so the J call may be wrong. This CDR3 is 13 amino acids long. Germline V gives CDR1 SGHTA, CDR2 FQGTGA.

This clonotype was detected many times. The V call is TRBV14, the J call TRBJ1-6, with a possible D match to TRBD1 (5 bases). V was pared by 4 bases and J by 8 bases, with 18 bases between. This CDR3 has 16 amino acids. Germline V gives CDR1 SGHDN, CDR2 FVKESK. For the CDR3, the DNA is TGTGCCAGCAGCCCCCCGGGGCGGAGAACCCATTCACCCCTCCACTTT. It translates to CASSPPGRRTHSPLHF.

With respect to this clonotype: The final CDR3 position lacks the conserved phenylalanine or tryptophan, pointing to a likely read error. The limits of the CDR3 on the DNA are not certain, so only TCRdb's listed CDR3 is given. The V gene is TRBV6-1, the J gene TRBJ2-7; TRBD1, as called in the table, went unchecked against the DNA. The CDR3 comprises 17 residues, both ends counted. Germline CDR1 MNHNS, CDR2 SASEGT. CDR3 in amino acids: CASKEGGGLVYGYTFGS.

This clonotype was counted only a few times. The germline gene is not matched at one end of the junction; a read error may be the cause. This rearrangement joins TRBV5-1 to TRBJ2-7; D gene unclear. The CDR3 runs 12 residues. CDR1 and CDR2 from the germline V gene are SGHRS and YFSETQ. Written as DNA, the CDR3 is TGCGCCAGCAGCTTGGACGCTATCCCCCTCCACTTC. Protein product: CASSLDAIPLHF.

This clonotype has a single count. J is TRBJ2-2 and V is TRBV6-8; 9 bases agree with TRBD1. The CDR3 sequence is 14 residues long. The V gene's germline CDR1 is MNHGY and CDR2 SAAAGT. Losses at the gene ends were 2 bases for V and 9 bases for J; bases not matched to a gene: 4. CDR3 coding DNA: TGTGCCAGCAGTTACCGGACAGGGGCCCGGGAGCTGTTTTTT. Residues: CASSYRTGARELFF.

This clonotype was observed many times. The chain carries TRBV28 and TRBJ2-7; 15 positions match TRBD2. This CDR3 comprises 14 residues. CDR1 and CDR2 (germline): MDHEN, SYDVKM. V shed 6 bases, J shed 5 bases, and the junction held 2 bases outside the gene matches. The DNA for the CDR3 is TGTGCCAGCAGCCGGACTAGCGGGAGGGACGAGCAGTACTTC. Its translation: CASSRTSGRDEQYF.

This clonotype was recorded only once. CDR3 protein: CASSKGLAVSYEQYF. The CDR3 nucleotides read TGTGCCAGCAGTAAGGGACTAGCGGTATCCTACGAGCAGTACTTC. The chain uses TRBV28 and TRBJ2-5; 11 positions match TRBD2. The DNA end is more similar to TRBJ2-7, so the J call may be wrong. CDR1 is MDHEN, CDR2 SYDVKM, per germline. The CDR3 loop spans 15 amino acids.

The chain employs TRBV19 and TRBJ2-1; 9 bases match TRBD1. The CDR3 totals 15 residues. Trimming removed 6 bases from V and 4 bases from J; junction bases left unmatched: 7. Germline CDR1 is LNHDA and CDR2 is SQIVND (reference sequence). The DNA of the CDR3 is TGTGCCAGTAGCCCCACAGGGGGCGCGTACAATGAGCAGTTCTTC. This translates into CASSPTGGAYNEQFF.

This clonotype was seen once. V is TRBV28 and J is TRBJ1-2; weak D call: TRBD1 (6 bases). CDR3 length equals 15 residues. Germline V CDR1 and CDR2: MDHEN, SYDVKM. V was cut by 4 bases and J by 8 bases, with 20 bases left in between. The CDR3 nucleotides are TGTGCCAGCAGTTCCGGGGTAATCAGGGGTCGAGGCTACACCTTC. It specifies CASSSGVIRGRGYTF.

The J gene is TRBJ1-2, the V gene TRBV6-5, with TRBD1 as a possible D gene (5 bases). The CDR3 extends over 13 amino acids. V was pared by 6 bases and J by 1 base, with 9 bases between. The germline CDR1 and CDR2 sequences are MNHEY and SVGAGI. The DNA for the CDR3 is TGTGCCAGCAGGCTGACAGTTAACTATGGCTACACCTTC. This codes for CASRLTVNYGYTF.

V and J are TRBV6-6 and TRBJ2-1; 8 bases are shared with TRBD1. The germline V gene encodes CDR1 MNHNY and CDR2 SVGAGI (reference sequence). The V gene end was trimmed by 1 base and the J gene end by 7 bases; junction bases not matched to a gene: 6. CDR3 length equals 15 residues. DNA for the CDR3: TGTGCCAGCAGTTACTTGGGGACAGGAACTAATGAGCAGTTCTTC. Protein sequence: CASSYLGTGTNEQFF.

V and J are TRBV4-2 and TRBJ2-5; D gene unclear. Trimming cost V 3 bases and J 11 bases, with 13 bases left between them. CDR1 and CDR2 from the germline V gene are LGHNA and YNFKEQ. There are 12 residues in the CDR3. CDR3 nucleotides: TGTGCCAGCAGCCATCGAGACAATGAGCAGTACTTC. Residues: CASSHRDNEQYF.

The V gene is TRBV6-5, the J gene TRBJ1-1; no reliable D call. Trimming cost V 6 bases and J 0 bases, with 17 bases left between them. This CDR3 contains 16 residues. The germline CDR1 and CDR2 sequences are MNHEY and SVGAGI. Here the CDR3 DNA reads TGTGCCAGCAGGGGTATCCCCCCCAGGATGAACACTGAAGCTTTCTTT. This gives the protein CASRGIPPRMNTEAFF.